This T cell receptor (beta chain) was profiled in a study of blood T cells in healthy people across ages. Study results and limitations: Estimated diversity across one million T cells was deemed an underestimate.

V was pared by 1 base and J by 2 bases, with 11 bases between. The CDR3 runs 15 residues. Sample-barcoded 5' priming and a J-beta primer mix drove a second PCR of roughly 6 to 12 cycles. TCRdb re-called the 5' RACE reads through MiXCR, storing one row per CDR3 protein. This sample has some 1,000,000 distinct CDR3 sequences; approximately 26% occur once, and the top ten carry 0.65% to 0.95%. Every sample gave at least 5.5 micrograms of total RNA when it was extracted. About this clonotype: Antigen unknown.

These data were also filed under a second study, of T cells of mothers and their children. Per that study: Three healthy Caucasian mothers, along with their six children, were the donors. The yield was over 8.5 million TCR beta CDR3 reads from each mother and around 3.3 million from each child.

V is TRBV12-3 or TRBV12-4 and J is TRBJ2-5; D perhaps matches TRBD2 (6 bases). Sequenced sample: blood. This clonotype originated in a girl aged 2 to 10 in good health. The DNA for the CDR3 is TGTGCCAGCAGTTTAGTTCTTGCGGGACAAGAGACCCAGTACTTC. This sequence encodes CASSLVLAGQETQYF.